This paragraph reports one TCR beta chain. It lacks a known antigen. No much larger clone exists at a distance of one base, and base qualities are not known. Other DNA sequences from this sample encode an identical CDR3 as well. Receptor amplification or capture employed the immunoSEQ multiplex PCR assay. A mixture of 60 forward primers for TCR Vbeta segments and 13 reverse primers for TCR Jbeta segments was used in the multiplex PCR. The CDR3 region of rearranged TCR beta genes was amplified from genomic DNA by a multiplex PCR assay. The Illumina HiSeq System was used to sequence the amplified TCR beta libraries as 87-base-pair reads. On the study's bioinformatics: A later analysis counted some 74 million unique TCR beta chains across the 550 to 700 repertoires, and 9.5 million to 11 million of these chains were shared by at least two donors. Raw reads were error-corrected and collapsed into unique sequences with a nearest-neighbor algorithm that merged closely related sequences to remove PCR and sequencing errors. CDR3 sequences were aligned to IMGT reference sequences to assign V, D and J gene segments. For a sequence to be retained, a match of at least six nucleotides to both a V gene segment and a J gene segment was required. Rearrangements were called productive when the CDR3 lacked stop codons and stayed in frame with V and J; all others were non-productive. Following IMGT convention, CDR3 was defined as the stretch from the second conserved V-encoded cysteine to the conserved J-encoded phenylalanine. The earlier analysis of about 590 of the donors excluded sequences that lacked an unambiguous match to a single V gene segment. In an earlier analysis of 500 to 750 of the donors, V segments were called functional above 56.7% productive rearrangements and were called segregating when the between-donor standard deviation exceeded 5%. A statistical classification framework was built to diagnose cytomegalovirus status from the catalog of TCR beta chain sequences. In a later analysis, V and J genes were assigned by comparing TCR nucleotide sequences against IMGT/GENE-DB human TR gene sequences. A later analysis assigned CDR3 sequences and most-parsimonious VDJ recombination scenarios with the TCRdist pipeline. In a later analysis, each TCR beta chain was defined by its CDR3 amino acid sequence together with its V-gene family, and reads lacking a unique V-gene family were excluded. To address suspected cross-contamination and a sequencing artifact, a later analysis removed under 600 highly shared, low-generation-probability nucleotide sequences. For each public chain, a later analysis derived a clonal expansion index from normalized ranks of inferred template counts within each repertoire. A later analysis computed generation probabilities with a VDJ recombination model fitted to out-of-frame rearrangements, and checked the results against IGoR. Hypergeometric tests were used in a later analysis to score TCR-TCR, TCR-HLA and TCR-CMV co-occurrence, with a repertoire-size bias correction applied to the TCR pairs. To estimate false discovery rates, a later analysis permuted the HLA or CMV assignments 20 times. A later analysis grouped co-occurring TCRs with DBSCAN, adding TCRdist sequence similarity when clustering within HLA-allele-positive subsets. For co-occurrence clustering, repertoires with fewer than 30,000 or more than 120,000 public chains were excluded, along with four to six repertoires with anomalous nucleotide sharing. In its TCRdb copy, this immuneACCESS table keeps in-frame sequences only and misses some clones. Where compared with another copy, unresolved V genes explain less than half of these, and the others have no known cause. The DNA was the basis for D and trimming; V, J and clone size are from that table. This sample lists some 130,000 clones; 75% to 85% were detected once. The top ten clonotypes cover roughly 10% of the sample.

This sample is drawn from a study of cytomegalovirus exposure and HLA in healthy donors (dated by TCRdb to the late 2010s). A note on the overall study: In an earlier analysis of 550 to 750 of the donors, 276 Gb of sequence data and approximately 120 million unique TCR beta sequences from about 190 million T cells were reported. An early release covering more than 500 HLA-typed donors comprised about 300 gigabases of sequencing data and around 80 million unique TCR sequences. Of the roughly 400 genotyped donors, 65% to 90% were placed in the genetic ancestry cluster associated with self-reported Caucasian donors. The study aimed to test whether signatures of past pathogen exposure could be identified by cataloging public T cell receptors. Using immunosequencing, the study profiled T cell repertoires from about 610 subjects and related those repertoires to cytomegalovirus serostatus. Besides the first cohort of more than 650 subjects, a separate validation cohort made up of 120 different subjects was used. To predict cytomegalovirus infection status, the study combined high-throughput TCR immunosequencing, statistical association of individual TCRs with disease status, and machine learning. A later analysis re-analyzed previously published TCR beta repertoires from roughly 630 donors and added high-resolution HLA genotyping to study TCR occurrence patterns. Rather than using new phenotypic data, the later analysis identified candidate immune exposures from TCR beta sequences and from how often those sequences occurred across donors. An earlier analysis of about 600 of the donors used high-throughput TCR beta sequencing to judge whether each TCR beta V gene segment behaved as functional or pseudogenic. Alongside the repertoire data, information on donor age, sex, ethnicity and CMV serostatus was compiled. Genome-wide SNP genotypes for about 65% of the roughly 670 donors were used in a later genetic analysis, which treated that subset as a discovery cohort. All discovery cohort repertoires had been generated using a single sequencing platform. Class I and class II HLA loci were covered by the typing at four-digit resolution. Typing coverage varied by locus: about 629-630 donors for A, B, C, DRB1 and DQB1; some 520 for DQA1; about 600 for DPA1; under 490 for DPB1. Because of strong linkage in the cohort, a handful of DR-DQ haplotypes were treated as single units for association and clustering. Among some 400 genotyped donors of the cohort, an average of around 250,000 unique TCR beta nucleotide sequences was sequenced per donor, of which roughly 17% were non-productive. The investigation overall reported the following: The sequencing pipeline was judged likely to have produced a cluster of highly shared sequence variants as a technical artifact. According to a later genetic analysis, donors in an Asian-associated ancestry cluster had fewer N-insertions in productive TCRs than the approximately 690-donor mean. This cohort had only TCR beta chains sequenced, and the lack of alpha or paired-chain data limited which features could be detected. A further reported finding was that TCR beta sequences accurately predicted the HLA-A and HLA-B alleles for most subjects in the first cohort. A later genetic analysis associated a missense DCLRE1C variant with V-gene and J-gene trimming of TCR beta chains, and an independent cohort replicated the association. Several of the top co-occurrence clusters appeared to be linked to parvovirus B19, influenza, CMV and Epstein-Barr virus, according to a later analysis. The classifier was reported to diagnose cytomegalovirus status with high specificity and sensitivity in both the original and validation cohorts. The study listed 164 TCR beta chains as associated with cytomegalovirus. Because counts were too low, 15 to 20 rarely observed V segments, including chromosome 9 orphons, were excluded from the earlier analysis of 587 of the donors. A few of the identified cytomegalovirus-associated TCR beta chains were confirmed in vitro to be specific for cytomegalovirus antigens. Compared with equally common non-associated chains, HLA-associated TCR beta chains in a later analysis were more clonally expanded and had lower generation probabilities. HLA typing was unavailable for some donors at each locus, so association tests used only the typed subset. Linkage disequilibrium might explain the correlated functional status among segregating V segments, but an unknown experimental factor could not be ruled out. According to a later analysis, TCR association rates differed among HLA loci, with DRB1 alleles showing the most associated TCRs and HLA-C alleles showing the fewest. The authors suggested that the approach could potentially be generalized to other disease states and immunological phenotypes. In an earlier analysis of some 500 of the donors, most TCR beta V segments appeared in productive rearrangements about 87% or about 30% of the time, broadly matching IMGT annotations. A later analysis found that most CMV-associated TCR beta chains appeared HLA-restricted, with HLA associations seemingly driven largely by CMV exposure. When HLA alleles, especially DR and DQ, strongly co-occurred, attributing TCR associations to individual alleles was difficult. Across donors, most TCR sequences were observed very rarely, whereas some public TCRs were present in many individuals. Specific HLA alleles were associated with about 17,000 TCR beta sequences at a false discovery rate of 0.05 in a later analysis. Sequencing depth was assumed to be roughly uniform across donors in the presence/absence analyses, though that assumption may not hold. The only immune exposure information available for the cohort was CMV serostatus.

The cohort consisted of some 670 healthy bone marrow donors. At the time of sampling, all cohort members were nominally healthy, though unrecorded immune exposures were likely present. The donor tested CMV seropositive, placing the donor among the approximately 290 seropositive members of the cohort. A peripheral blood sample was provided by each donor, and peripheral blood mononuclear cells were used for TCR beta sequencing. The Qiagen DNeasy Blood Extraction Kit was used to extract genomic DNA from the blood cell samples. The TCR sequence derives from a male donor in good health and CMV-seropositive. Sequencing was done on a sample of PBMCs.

The CDR3 region: CASSVIPGSGVSYEQYF. The DNA reads TGTGCCAGCAGTGTAATCCCGGGGTCCGGGGTCAGCTACGAGCAGTACTTC. The chain is assembled from TRBV27 and TRBJ2-5; TRBD2 is possibly the D segment (5 matching bases). The DNA matches TRBJ2-7 better at its end, which makes the J call doubtful. CDR1 and CDR2, per the germline V gene (reference sequence), are MNHEY and SMNVEV. The CDR3 spans 17 residues, from the cysteine through the phenylalanine. The read is trimmed to its CDR3 DNA, 51 bases read in frame from base 1.